Listed below are T cell receptor beta chains from one sample, sequenced in a study of PD-1 blockade in classical Hodgkin lymphoma. Here immunoSEQ multiplex PCR was the method, and the copy in TCRdb shows in-frame clones only, minus some. This sample has more than 15,000 clones, with about two thirds found just once. This specimen consisted of peripheral blood mononuclear cells (PBMCs), obtained before the second cycle of nivolumab. Receptors originate from a human donor with classical Hodgkin lymphoma. Each CDR3 is given without its conserved first and last residue. Each record gives: V gene, CDR3 length, CDR3 protein.

TRBV27,11,ASSLSMFGEQY
TRBV7-9,15,ASSLWGGASGTDTQY
TRBV6-5,9,ATLSGDEQY
TRBV19,11,ASSIRRNTEAF
TRBV19,12,ASSFRDISYEQY
TRBV4-1,11,ASSQDFEYEQY
TRBV10-3,9,ATTDDVGYT
TRBV6-1,15,ASSVLAGGLGYNEQF
TRBV6-1,11,ASSEMGLHEQY
TRBV7-2,13,ASSPAGTGSYGYT
TRBV4-1,13,ASSHAFNSNQPQH
TRBV5-5,10,ASSGAGDEQF
TRBV18,13,ASSPEGTSIYEQY
TRBV27,11,ASRGTGGNEQF
TRBV4-1,14,ASSQEASGAHNEQF
TRBV4-1,13,ATRSDLQGNQPQH
TRBV4-2,14,ASSQDGTSGPDTQY
TRBV29-1,8,SVDTDTQY
TRBV27,13,ASSFAAGGIGELF
TRBV13,15,ASSLRPGELAKNIQY
TRBV7-8,14,ASSLAGWREQETQY
TRBV7-3,12,ASSSGLATDTQY
TRBV10-3,12,AISESTQAYEQY
TRBV27,16,ASSAGTSGGGSYNEQF
TRBV6-5,13,ASKTIGQGHHEQY
TRBV5-6,12,ASSAGLALYEQY
TRBV25-1,16,ASSESEREVLNYNEQF
TRBV5-4,14,ASSLGTLVSTDTQY
TRBV11-2,13,ASSPGLAGGNEQF
TRBV6-4,14,ASSESGTGGGETQY
TRBV2,13,ASSEGEGSNQPQH
TRBV4-1,16,ASSPLDRVGTVGYGYT
TRBV11-2,14,ASSLGVYSSYNEQF
TRBV6-4,13,ASSDGASGWDTQY
TRBV27,15,ASSPLPGTPFRYGYT
TRBV29-1,16,SVLMWSRDRLISYEQY
TRBV7-4,11,ASSPDYNSPLH
TRBV29-1,9,SVVGQDGYT
TRBV19,19,ASSIARLAGGTRSNTGELF
TRBV5-6,12,ASSLAGGVDEQF
TRBV28,10,ASSLKGHEQY
TRBV5-6,12,ASSPPGLPYEQY
TRBV28,11,ASSLTSGSIQY
TRBV27,11,ASSLNRVAEAF
TRBV4-1,12,ASSQRQGQETQY
TRBV10-3,10,AISESANEQF
TRBV27,12,ASSIRDSRQPQH
TRBV28,11,ASRPGAADEQY
TRBV10-1,15,ASSEYGLAGSYNEQF
TRBV6-8,9,ASSRDSEAF
TRBV7-2,14,ASSAGWAVRGDTQY
TRBV6-5,12,ASRGGHFNEKLF